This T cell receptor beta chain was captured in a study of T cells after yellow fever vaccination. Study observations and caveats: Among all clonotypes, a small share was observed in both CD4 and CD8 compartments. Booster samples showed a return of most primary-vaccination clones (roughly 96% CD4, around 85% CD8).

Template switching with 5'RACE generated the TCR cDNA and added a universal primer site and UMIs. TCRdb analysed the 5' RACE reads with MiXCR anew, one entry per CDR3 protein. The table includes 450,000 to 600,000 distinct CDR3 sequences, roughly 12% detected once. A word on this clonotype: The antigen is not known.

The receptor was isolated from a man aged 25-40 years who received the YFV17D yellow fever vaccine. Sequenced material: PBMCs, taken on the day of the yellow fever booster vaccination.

CDR3 sequence reads: CASSSLGRTGELFF. CDR3 nucleotides: TGTGCCAGCAGTTCCCTAGGGCGAACCGGGGAGCTGTTTTTT. The V call is TRBV12-3 or TRBV12-4, the J call TRBJ2-2; D uncertain. V was trimmed by 4 bases and J by 5 bases, leaving 11 bases between them. This CDR3 contains 14 residues.